This TCR beta chain was observed in a study of radiation and T cells in renal cell carcinoma. About the study: Nephrectomy followed 15 Gy stereotactic body radiation by 4 weeks. Regarding the study as a whole: No pretreatment tumor biopsies were available for baseline clonotypes. Top tumor clonotypes rose in blood 2 weeks post-radiation, then contracted.

V was clipped by 4 bases and J by 0 bases, with 7 bases between them. The CDR3 consists of 13 residues. Germline CDR1 reads SGDLS; CDR2 reads YYNGEE. Produced via immunoSEQ multiplex PCR; TCRdb's table is partial and in-frame only. Among 140,000 to 150,000 clones, around 89% were seen once, and the ten largest hold 3.5% to 5%. This clone was detected a few times. The antigen is undetermined. Time point reported: baseline pretreatment blood. The treatment was: 15 Gy SBRT to primary tumor, nephrectomy 4 weeks later. Blood was sampled at baseline, 2 weeks and 4 weeks after SBRT. The source is a woman in her sixties or seventies with renal cell carcinoma. The chain joins TRBV9 to TRBJ1-1; D not certain. This material consisted of blood, taken from a patient whose treatment included radiotherapy and nephrectomy. The CDR3 region is CASSRHMNTEAFF. The CDR3 bases are TGTGCCAGCAGCCGGCATATGAACACTGAAGCTTTCTTT. Filled out from reference TRBV9 and TRBJ1-1, the complete variable domain reads DSGVTQTPKHLITATGQRVTLRCSPRSGDLSVYWYQQSLDQGLQFLIQYYNGEERAKGNILERFSAQQFPDLHSELNLSSLELGDSALYFCASSRHMNTEAFFGQGTRLTVV.